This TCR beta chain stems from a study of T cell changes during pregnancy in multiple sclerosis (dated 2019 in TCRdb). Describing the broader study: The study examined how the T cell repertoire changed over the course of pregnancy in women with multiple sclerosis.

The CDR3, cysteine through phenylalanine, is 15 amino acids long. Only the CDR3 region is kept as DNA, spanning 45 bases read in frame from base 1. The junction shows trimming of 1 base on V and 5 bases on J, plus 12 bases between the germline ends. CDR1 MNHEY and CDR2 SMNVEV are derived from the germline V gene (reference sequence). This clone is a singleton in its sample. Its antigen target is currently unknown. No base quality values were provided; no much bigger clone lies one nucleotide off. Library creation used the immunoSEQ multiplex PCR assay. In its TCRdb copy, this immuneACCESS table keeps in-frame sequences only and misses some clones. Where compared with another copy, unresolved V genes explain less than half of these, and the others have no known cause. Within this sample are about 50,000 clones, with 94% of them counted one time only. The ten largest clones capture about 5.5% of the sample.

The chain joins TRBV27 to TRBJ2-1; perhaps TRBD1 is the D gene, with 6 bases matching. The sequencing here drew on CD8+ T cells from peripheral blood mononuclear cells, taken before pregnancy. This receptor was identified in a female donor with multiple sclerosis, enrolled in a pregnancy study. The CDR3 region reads CASSLLRTVDNEQFF. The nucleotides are TGTGCCAGCAGTTTATTACGGACAGTGGACAATGAGCAGTTCTTC.